This T cell receptor beta chain was identified in a study of CD8 T cells in Susac syndrome. Study-wide points: The TCR sequencing and HLA analysis in the study involved a relatively small number of individuals, as the study acknowledged.

CDR3 length: 17 amino acids. From germline, CDR1 is DFQATT and CDR2 SNEGSKA (reference sequence). With V trimmed by 0 bases and J by 0 bases, 10 bases remained unmatched. A note on this clonotype: The antigen is undetermined.

CD8+ and CD4+ T cells from blood underwent TCR beta sequencing, which was carried out in a high-throughput format. Random hexamers primed reverse transcription of about 0.45 to 1 ug RNA. An immunoSEQ multiplex PCR amplified TCR beta CDR3 over 54 Vbeta and 13 Jbeta. TCRdb called the immunoSEQ multiplex PCR reads again in MiXCR, with one record for every CDR3 protein. In the table there are some 140,000 distinct CDR3 sequences, 80% of which are singletons. The receptor comes from a human donor with multiple sclerosis. The chain employs TRBV20-1 and TRBJ1-1; 7 bases are shared with TRBD1. Sequenced input: CD8+ T cells from PBMCs. The DNA for the CDR3 is TGCAGTGCTAGAGATAATGACAGGGAGTATTTGAACACTGAAGCTTTCTTT. Protein: CSARDNDREYLNTEAFF.